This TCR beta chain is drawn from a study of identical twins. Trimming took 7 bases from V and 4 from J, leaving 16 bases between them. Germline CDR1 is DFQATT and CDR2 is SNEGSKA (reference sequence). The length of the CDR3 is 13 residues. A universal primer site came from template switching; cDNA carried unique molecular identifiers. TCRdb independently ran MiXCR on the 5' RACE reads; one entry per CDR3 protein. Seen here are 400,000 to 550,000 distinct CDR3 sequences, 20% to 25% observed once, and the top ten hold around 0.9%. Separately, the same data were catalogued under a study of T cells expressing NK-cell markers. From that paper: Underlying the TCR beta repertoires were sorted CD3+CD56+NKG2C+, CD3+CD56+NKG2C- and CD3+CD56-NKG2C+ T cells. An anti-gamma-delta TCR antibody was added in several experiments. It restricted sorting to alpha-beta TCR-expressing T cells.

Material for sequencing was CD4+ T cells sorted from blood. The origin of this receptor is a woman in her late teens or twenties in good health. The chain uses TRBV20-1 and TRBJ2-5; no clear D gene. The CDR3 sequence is CSGSKRDGETQYF. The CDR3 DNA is TGCAGTGGCAGCAAGCGTGACGGAGAGACCCAGTACTTC.